Below, one T cell receptor beta chain is given with its context. The data belong to a study of CD8 T cells in Susac syndrome. Random hexamers were used to reverse transcribe about 0.45 to 1 ug of RNA. Amplification of TCR beta CDR3 across 54 Vbeta and 13 Jbeta was performed with immunoSEQ multiplex PCR. In TCRdb, the immunoSEQ multiplex PCR reads were re-called with MiXCR into one record per CDR3 protein. The table has tens of thousands of distinct CDR3 sequences, around 94% seen once. V was pared by 0 bases and J by 11 bases, with 15 bases between. The CDR3 covers 14 residues. Looked up from germline, CDR1 is SGDLS and CDR2 is YYNGEE.

V gene TRBV9 combines with J gene TRBJ2-1; perhaps TRBD2 as D (7 bases). The sequencing sample was made of CD4+ T cells from PBMCs. The sequence was collected from a human donor with Susac syndrome. In DNA form, the CDR3 reads TGTGCCAGCAGCGTAGGGACAGCCGGGGGGCAGCAGTTCTTC. Amino acids: CASSVGTAGGQQFF.